Presented here are 28 T cell receptor beta chains from one specimen sequenced in a study of T cells after yellow fever vaccination. TCRdb re-analysed the 5' RACE reads in MiXCR, keeping a single row per CDR3 protein. The sample records roughly 340,000 distinct CDR3 sequences, approximately 4.2% being singletons. Sequenced material: PBMCs, taken 5 days after the yellow fever booster vaccination. These receptors all stem from a man aged 18 to 30 who received the YFV17D yellow fever vaccine.

The chain combines TRBV6-5 with TRBJ2-7, with TRBD2 matching 8 bases. The germline V gene has CDR1 MNHEY and CDR2 SVGAGI. This CDR3 has 16 amino acids. Trimming took 2 bases from V and 0 from J; bases not matched to a gene: 6. CDR3 residues: CASSYTRLAHSYEQYF. The CDR3 DNA reads as TGTGCCAGCAGTTACACTCGACTAGCGCACTCCTACGAGCAGTACTTC.

V gene TRBV21-1 combines with J gene TRBJ2-7; the D call of TRBD1 is as the table states it, not checked on the DNA. TRBV21-1 is classified as a pseudogene. The CDR3 sequence is 15 residues long. CDR3: CASSKGYRGRSEQYF. CDR3 nucleotides: TGTGCCAGCAGCAAAGGCTACAGGGGACGTAGCGAGCAGTACTTC.

This clonotype was counted a few times. The V gene is TRBV14, the J gene TRBJ2-7; D assignment may be TRBD1 or TRBD2 (5 bases each). The V end was cut by 2 bases, the J end by 2 bases, with 13 bases between. Looked up from germline, CDR1 is SGHDN and CDR2 is FVKESK. The CDR3 covers 15 residues. The CDR3 coding sequence is TGTGCCAGCAGCCAAACAGGCCGGGAAACCTACGAGCAGTACTTC. Translated, it gives CASSQTGRETYEQYF. Together with reference TRBV14 and TRBJ2-7, the CDR3 gives the full variable domain: EAGVTQFPSHSVIEKGQTVTLRCDPISGHDNLYWYRRVMGKEIKFLLHFVKESKQDESGMPNNRFLAERTGGTYSTLKVQPAELEDSGVYFCASSQTGRETYEQYFGPGTRLTVT.

This clonotype was seen many times. The chain links TRBV5-1 to TRBJ1-2; D is uncertain. Germline assignment: CDR1 SGHRS and CDR2 YFSETQ. The CDR3 sequence is 14 residues long. V gave up 4 bases and J gave up 2 bases, with 12 bases separating them. CDR3 DNA: TGCGCCAGCAGCGATCCGGGAGGAAACTATGGCTACACCTTC. Encoded protein: CASSDPGGNYGYTF.

This clonotype was detected only a few times. This rearrangement joins TRBV11-2 to TRBJ1-6; D is undetermined. In germline, CDR1 is SGHAT, CDR2 FQNNGV. This CDR3 has 15 amino acids. V was clipped by 0 bases and J by 8 bases, with 11 bases between them. Written as DNA, the CDR3 is TGTGCCAGCAGCTTAGATCTCACAGCTTATTCACCCCTCCACTTT. Its translation is CASSLDLTAYSPLHF.

The chain couples TRBV7-9 to TRBJ1-2; D is undetermined. This CDR3 is built from 16 residues. Germline CDR1 SEHNR, CDR2 FQNEAQ (reference sequence). Trimming took 5 bases from V and 2 from J, leaving 18 bases between them. CDR3 coding DNA: TGTGCCAGCAGCCCCGATGAACGGGTGTTGAACTATGGCTACACCTTC. Translating it yields CASSPDERVLNYGYTF.

In this sample, this clonotype turned up a few times. V and J are TRBV4-3 and TRBJ1-4; D is uncertain. The CDR3 contains 19 residues. Trimming left V 0 bases short and J 0 bases short, with 17 bases between. Germline assignment: CDR1 LGHNA and CDR2 YSLEER. CDR3 sequence reads: CASSQDSGVLPATNEKLFF. The CDR3 nucleotides are TGCGCCAGCAGCCAAGATAGCGGGGTGCTCCCAGCAACTAATGAAAAACTGTTTTTT.

The chain employs TRBV18 and TRBJ2-1, with 9 bases matching TRBD2. Germline V gene lookup returns CDR1 KGHSH and CDR2 LQKENI. After removal of 0 bases from V and 6 bases from J, the junction contained 6 bases not matched to a gene. The CDR3 covers 16 residues. CDR3 DNA sequence: TGTGCCAGCTCACCACCGGCGGGACTAGCCTCCAATGAGCAGTTCTTC. It encodes CASSPPAGLASNEQFF.

This clonotype was counted between two and nine times. The gene calls are TRBV20-1 and TRBJ2-7, with TRBD2 as a possible D gene (6 bases). This CDR3 comprises 15 residues. V was trimmed by 0 bases and J by 4 bases, leaving 16 bases between them. Germline V gene data show CDR1 as DFQATT and CDR2 as SNEGSKA (reference sequence). The CDR3 is CSARDRRLGPYEQYF. The CDR3 region has the DNA TGCAGTGCTAGAGATCGGAGACTAGGGCCTTACGAGCAGTACTTC.

This clonotype was seen repeatedly, ten times or more. The chain combines TRBV24-1 with TRBJ2-2, with D tentatively TRBD2 (6 bases). The V end lost 4 bases, the J end lost 7 bases, and 9 bases lay between the germline ends. The CDR3 contains 13 residues. Germline V gene lookup returns CDR1 KGHDR and CDR2 SFDVKD. The CDR3 DNA sequence: TGTGCCACCAGTGAAACTAGCCGCGGGGAGCTGTTTTTT. It encodes CATSETSRGELFF.

V usage is TRBV12-3 or TRBV12-4 and J usage is TRBJ2-1; D gene ambiguous. This CDR3 has 15 amino acids. The V end lost 0 bases, the J end lost 5 bases, and 11 bases lay between the germline ends. CDR3 nucleotide sequence: TGTGCCAGCAGTTTAGCACTGGAATTCAACAATGAGCAGTTCTTC. Translated: CASSLALEFNNEQFF.

In its sample, this clonotype was seen many times. The V and J genes are TRBV4-3 and TRBJ2-3; no clear D. V was pared by 4 bases and J by 6 bases, with 14 bases between. The germline gives CDR1 LGHNA, CDR2 YSLEER. The CDR3 length is 14 residues. CDR3 amino acids: CASSPAGFRDTQYF. CDR3 DNA sequence: TGCGCCAGCAGCCCCGCTGGGTTTAGGGATACGCAGTATTTT.

This clonotype came up many times. The chain recombines TRBV5-6 with TRBJ1-1; 10 nucleotides match TRBD1. Trimming took 2 bases from V and 0 from J; bases not matched to a gene: 1. There are 15 residues in the CDR3. Germline-derived CDR1 and CDR2 are SGHDT and YYEEEE. The CDR3 spells CASSLDRGLNTEAFF. In DNA form, the CDR3 reads TGTGCCAGCAGCTTAGACAGGGGGCTGAACACTGAAGCTTTCTTT.

Many counts were recorded for this clonotype. This rearrangement joins TRBV6-2 or TRBV6-3 to TRBJ2-5; no firm D call. CDR3 length: 13 residues. Trimming left V 5 bases short and J 5 bases short, with 12 bases between. Germline CDR1 is MNHEY and CDR2 is SVGEGT. The CDR3 reads CASSGPRWETQYF. Here the CDR3 DNA reads TGTGCCAGCAGTGGACCGCGGTGGGAGACCCAGTACTTC.

This clonotype was observed a few times. The V call is TRBV6-6, the J call TRBJ2-1, with D perhaps matching TRBD2 (5 bases). From germline, CDR1 is MNHNY and CDR2 SVGAGI (reference sequence). The CDR3 runs 15 residues. The V gene lost 5 bases and the J gene lost 3 bases, with 14 bases spanning the gap. The chain's CDR3 is CASSPASFLYNEQFF. The CDR3 DNA reads TGTGCCAGCAGTCCCGCTAGCTTCCTCTACAATGAGCAGTTCTTC.

This clonotype was seen a handful of times. The V call is TRBV3-1, the J call TRBJ2-7, with TRBD1 matching over 7 bases. Germline V gives CDR1 LGHDT, CDR2 YNNKEL (reference sequence). CDR3 length: 16 amino acids. V lost 2 bases, J lost 7 bases, and 14 bases stayed unmatched. The CDR3 coding sequence is TGTGCCAGCAGCCAAACCCTCAGTACAGGGGCGAAGGAGCAGTACGTC. Protein: CASSQTLSTGAKEQYV.

At least ten counts were recorded for this clonotype. The V and J genes are TRBV11-2 and TRBJ1-5; TRBD1 aligns across 8 bases. CDR1 and CDR2 from the germline V gene are SGHAT and FQNNGV. The CDR3 totals 15 residues. J lost 1 base, V lost 5 bases, and 4 bases had no gene match. CDR3: CASSGQGRSNQPQHF. The CDR3 coding sequence is TGTGCCAGCAGCGGACAGGGTAGGAGCAATCAGCCCCAGCATTTT.

V is TRBV12-5 and J is TRBJ1-4, with D uncertain. V lost 2 bases to trimming and J lost 10 bases, with 11 bases between them. CDR1 and CDR2 (germline): LGHNT, FRNRAP. CDR3 length equals 13 residues. CDR3 sequence: CASGLTVSGKLFF. The CDR3 DNA follows: TGTGCTAGTGGTTTGACCGTCAGCGGAAAACTGTTTTTT.

This clonotype showed up just a few times. This chain joins TRBV27 and TRBJ2-1; TRBD2 agrees at 10 bases. The V gene's germline CDR1 is MNHEY and CDR2 SMNVEV (reference sequence). This CDR3 is 16 amino acids long. J lost 3 bases, V lost 4 bases, and 6 bases had no gene match. The CDR3 is CASSSPSGGHYNEQFF. As DNA, the CDR3 is TGTGCCAGCAGTTCCCCTAGCGGGGGACACTACAATGAGCAGTTCTTC.

This clonotype was seen at least ten times. The chain is built from TRBV9 and TRBJ2-7, with 8 positions matching TRBD1. Trimming at V came to 4 bases and at J to 2 bases, leaving 11 bases not matched to a gene. The CDR3 contains 16 residues. Germline CDR1 is SGDLS and CDR2 is YYNGEE. CDR3 protein: CASSPRGTGSPYEQYF. The CDR3 DNA sequence: TGTGCCAGCAGCCCCCGGGGGACAGGAAGTCCCTACGAGCAGTACTTC.

This clonotype was seen many times. The chain carries TRBV6-5 and TRBJ1-1; D gene unclear. The length of the CDR3 is 16 residues. Trimming took 1 base from V and 1 from J, leaving 13 bases between them. Germline V gene lookup returns CDR1 MNHEY and CDR2 SVGAGI. CDR3: CASSYFSVGANTEAFF. DNA of the CDR3: TGTGCCAGCAGTTACTTCTCGGTAGGTGCGAACACTGAAGCTTTCTTT.

In this sample, this clonotype turned up a few times. The chain links TRBV5-1 to TRBJ2-3, with TRBD1 matching 9 bases. Germline V CDR1 and CDR2: SGHRS, YFSETQ. V lost 4 bases to trimming and J lost 3 bases; unmatched junction nucleotides: 6. This CDR3 has 15 amino acids. The CDR3 DNA sequence: TGCGCCAGCAGCATACGGGACAGGGTTACAGATACGCAGTATTTT. It translates to CASSIRDRVTDTQYF. Full variable domain (rest looked up from reference TRBV5-1 and TRBJ2-3): KAGVTQTPRYLIKTRGQQVTLSCSPISGHRSVSWYQQTPGQGLQFLFEYFSETQRNKGNFPGRFSGRQFSNSRSEMNVSTLELGDSALYLCASSIRDRVTDTQYFGPGTRLTVL.

This clonotype has a handful of counts. The chain couples TRBV2 to TRBJ1-2, with D uncertain. The CDR3 length is 13 residues. V lost 6 bases and J lost 8, with 16 bases in between. CDR1 is SNHLY, CDR2 FYNNEI, per germline. The CDR3 loop reads CASRQTPSGGYTF. The CDR3 region has the DNA TGTGCCAGCAGACAGACCCCCTCGGGCGGCTACACCTTC. The entire variable domain, with the rest obtained from reference TRBV2 and TRBJ1-2, is as follows: EPEVTQTPSHQVTQMGQEVILRCVPISNHLYFYWYRQILGQKVEFLVSFYNNEISEKSEIFDDQFSVERPDGSNFTLKIRSTKLEDSAMYFCASRQTPSGGYTFGSGTRLTVV.

This clonotype was detected ten times or more. J is TRBJ2-5 and V is TRBV12-3 or TRBV12-4; 7 positions agree with TRBD2. J was trimmed by 7 bases and V by 5 bases; bases with no gene match: 7. This CDR3 is built from 13 residues. The CDR3 coding sequence is TGTGCCAGCAGTCCGACTAGCTACGTGACCCAGTACTTC. Translated, it gives CASSPTSYVTQYF.

This clonotype appeared a few times. The J gene is TRBJ1-5, the V gene TRBV2; D is unresolved. This CDR3 region has 14 residues. V lost 4 bases and J 3 bases, leaving 10 bases between the germline ends. The germline V gene has CDR1 SNHLY and CDR2 FYNNEI. CDR3 in amino acids: CASSGSGLNQPQHF. The CDR3 DNA is TGTGCCAGCAGTGGGTCGGGCCTCAATCAGCCCCAGCATTTT.

This clonotype was seen only a few times. J is TRBJ2-1 and V is TRBV3-1, with 9 positions matching TRBD2. Germline CDR1 and CDR2: LGHDT and YNNKEL (reference sequence). V gave up 8 bases and J gave up 7 bases; unmatched junction bases: 9. This CDR3 contains 14 residues. The CDR3 spells CASGRGGGGNEQFF. Written as DNA, the CDR3 is TGTGCCAGCGGCCGAGGCGGGGGGGGTAATGAGCAGTTCTTC.

V usage is TRBV20-1 and J usage is TRBJ2-3; 8 bases are a match to TRBD2. This CDR3 has 15 amino acids. Germline V lookup: CDR1 DFQATT, CDR2 SNEGSKA (reference sequence). J gave up 2 bases and V 8 bases, and 12 bases lay outside the gene matches. As DNA, the CDR3 is TGCAGTTCATTAGGGCCTAGCGGGTTCACAGATACGCAGTATTTT. It is translated as CSSLGPSGFTDTQYF.

This clonotype was seen repeatedly, ten times or more. The chain has TRBV7-6 and TRBJ1-1, with D perhaps TRBD1 (6 bases). Trimming left V 1 base short and J 9 bases short, with 9 bases between. The germline CDR1 and CDR2 sequences are SGHVS and FNYEAQ. The CDR3 contains 12 residues. CDR3 DNA sequence: TGTGCCAGCAGCTTAGGAGACAGGAAAGCTTTCTTT. Protein sequence: CASSLGDRKAFF.